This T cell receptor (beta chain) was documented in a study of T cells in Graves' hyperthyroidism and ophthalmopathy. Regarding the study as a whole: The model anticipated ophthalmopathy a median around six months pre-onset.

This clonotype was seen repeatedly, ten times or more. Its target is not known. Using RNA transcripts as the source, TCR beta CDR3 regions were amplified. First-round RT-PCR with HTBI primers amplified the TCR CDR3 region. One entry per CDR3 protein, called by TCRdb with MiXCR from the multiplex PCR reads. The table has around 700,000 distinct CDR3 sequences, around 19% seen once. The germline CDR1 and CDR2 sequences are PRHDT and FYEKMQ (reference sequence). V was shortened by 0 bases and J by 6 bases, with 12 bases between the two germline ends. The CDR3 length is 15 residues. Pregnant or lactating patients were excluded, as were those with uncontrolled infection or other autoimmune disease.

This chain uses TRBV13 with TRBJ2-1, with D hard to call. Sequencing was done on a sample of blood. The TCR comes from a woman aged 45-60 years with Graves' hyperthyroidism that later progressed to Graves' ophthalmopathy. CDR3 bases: TGTGCCAGCAGCTTAGGGCAGGTGGAAGTCAATGAGCAGTTCTTC. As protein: CASSLGQVEVNEQFF.